This TCR beta chain comes out of a study of naive and memory T cell subsets. Two oligonucleotides, mixed equimolar, formed the beta constant-region primer covering TRBC1 and TRBC2. TCRdb re-derived calls from the UMI-ligation and nested PCR reads in MiXCR, one entry per CDR3 protein. In the table there are 5,000 to 6,500 distinct CDR3 sequences, around 7% of which are singletons. CDR3 length: 17 amino acids. V lost 0 bases and J lost 2; bases outside the gene matches: 4. CDR1 and CDR2 (germline): LGHNA, YSLEER. The study, taken as a whole, reports: Naive and memory repertoire findings lacked a ground truth for validation.

Remarks on this clonotype: The antigen remains undetermined.

Sequencing used effector memory CD8+ T cells from blood. Subset here: effector memory, CD45RA- CD27-. The rearrangement links TRBV4-3 to TRBJ2-1, with TRBD2 matching 10 bases. The clonotype comes from a human donor in good health. As DNA, the CDR3 is TGCGCCAGCAGCCAAGAAACTAGCGGGGAACCCTACAATGAGCAGTTCTTC. Its translation is CASSQETSGEPYNEQFF.